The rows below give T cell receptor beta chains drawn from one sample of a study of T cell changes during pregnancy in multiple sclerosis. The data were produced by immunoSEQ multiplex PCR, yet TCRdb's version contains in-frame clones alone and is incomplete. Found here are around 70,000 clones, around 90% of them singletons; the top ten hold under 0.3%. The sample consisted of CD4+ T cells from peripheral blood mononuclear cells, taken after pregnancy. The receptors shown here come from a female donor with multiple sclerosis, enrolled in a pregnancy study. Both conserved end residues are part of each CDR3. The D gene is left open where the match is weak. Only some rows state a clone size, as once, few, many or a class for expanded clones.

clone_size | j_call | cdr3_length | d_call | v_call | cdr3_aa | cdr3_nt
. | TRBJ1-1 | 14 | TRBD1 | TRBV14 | CASSPRTGNTEAFF | TGTGCCAGCAGCCCGCGGACAGGCAACACTGAAGCTTTCTTT
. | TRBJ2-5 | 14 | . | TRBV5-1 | CASSLGAGQETQYF | TGCGCCAGCAGCTTGGGGGCAGGCCAAGAGACCCAGTACTTC
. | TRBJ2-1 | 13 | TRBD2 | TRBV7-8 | CASSVGLARAQFF | TGTGCCAGCAGCGTGGGACTAGCACGGGCGCAGTTCTTC
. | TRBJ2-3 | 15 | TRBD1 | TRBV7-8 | CASSLRDRGGDTQYF | TGTGCCAGCAGCCTCCGGGACAGGGGTGGAGATACGCAGTATTTT
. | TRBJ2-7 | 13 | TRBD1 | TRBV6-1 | CASQDRGFHEQYF | TGTGCCAGCCAGGACAGGGGTTTCCACGAGCAGTACTTC
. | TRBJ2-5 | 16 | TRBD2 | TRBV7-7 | CASSSGLAEVGETQYF | TGTGCCAGCAGCTCCGGACTAGCGGAGGTTGGGGAGACCCAGTACTTC
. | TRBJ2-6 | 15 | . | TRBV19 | CASSIVGAGANVLTF | TGTGCCAGTAGTATAGTCGGGGCTGGGGCCAACGTCCTGACTTTC
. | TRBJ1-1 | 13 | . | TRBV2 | CASGLLSNTEAFF | TGTGCCAGCGGCCTCTTATCGAACACTGAAGCTTTCTTT
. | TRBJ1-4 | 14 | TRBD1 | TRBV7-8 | CASSKTGGGEKLFF | TGTGCCAGCAGTAAGACAGGGGGAGGTGAAAAACTGTTTTTT
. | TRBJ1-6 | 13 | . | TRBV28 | CASSRQIDSPLHF | TGTGCCAGCAGTCGACAGATAGATTCACCCCTCCACTTT
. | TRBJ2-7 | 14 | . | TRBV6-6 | CASSDPSRVYEQYF | TGTGCCAGCAGTGATCCTTCCCGGGTCTACGAGCAGTACTTC
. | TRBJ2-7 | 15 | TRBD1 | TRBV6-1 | CASVPPSDRGDEQYF | TGTGCCAGCGTTCCCCCTTCTGACAGGGGTGACGAGCAGTACTTC
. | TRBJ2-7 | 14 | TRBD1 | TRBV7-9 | CASSRGQGAYEQYF | TGTGCCAGCAGCAGGGGACAGGGGGCGTACGAGCAGTACTTC
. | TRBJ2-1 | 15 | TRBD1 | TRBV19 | CASSILGQAYNEQFF | TGTGCCAGTAGTATTCTCGGACAGGCGTACAATGAGCAGTTCTTC
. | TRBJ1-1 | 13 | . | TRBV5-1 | CASSFEGYTEAFF | TGCGCCAGCAGCTTTGAGGGTTACACTGAAGCTTTCTTT
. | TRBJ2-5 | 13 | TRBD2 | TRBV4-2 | CASSQNSGTSAYF | TGTGCCAGCAGCCAAAACTCCGGGACTAGCGCGTACTTC
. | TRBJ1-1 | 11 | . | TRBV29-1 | CSVQGRTEAFF | TGCAGCGTACAGGGACGGACTGAAGCTTTCTTT
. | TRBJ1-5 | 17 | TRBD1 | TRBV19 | CASSQNPGRGANQPQHF | TGTGCCAGTAGCCAAAACCCCGGCAGGGGGGCAAATCAGCCCCAGCATTTT
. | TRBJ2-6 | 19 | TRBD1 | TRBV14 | CASSQGYPGQGSGANVLTF | TGTGCCAGCAGCCAAGGGTACCCGGGACAGGGCTCTGGGGCCAACGTCCTGACTTTC
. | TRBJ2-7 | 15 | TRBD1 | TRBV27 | CASSLRDRGPYEQYF | TGTGCCAGCAGTTTGAGAGACAGGGGGCCCTACGAGCAGTACTTC
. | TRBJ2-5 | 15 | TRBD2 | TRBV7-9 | CASSTGTSSAETQYF | TGTGCCAGCAGCACCGGGACTAGCAGCGCCGAGACCCAGTACTTC
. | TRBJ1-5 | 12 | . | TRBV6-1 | CASSERNQPQHF | TGTGCCAGCAGTGAGAGAAATCAGCCCCAGCATTTT
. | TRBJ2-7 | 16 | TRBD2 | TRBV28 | CASTSSLAGAQYEQYF | TGTGCCAGCACCTCGTCTCTAGCGGGAGCCCAATACGAGCAGTACTTC
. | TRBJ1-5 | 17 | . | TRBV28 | CASSLKWTAYSNQPQHF | TGTGCCAGCAGTTTAAAGTGGACAGCTTATAGCAATCAGCCCCAGCATTTT
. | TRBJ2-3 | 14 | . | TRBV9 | CASSPGTVGDTQYF | TGTGCCAGCAGCCCCGGGACTGTGGGGGATACGCAGTATTTT
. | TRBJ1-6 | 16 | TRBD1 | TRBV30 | CAWSVGDRFLYSPLHF | TGTGCCTGGAGTGTTGGGGACAGGTTTTTGTATTCACCCCTCCACTTT
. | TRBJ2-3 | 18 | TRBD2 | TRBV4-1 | CASSQDQASGGSTDTQYF | TGCGCCAGCAGCCAAGATCAAGCTAGCGGGGGTAGCACAGATACGCAGTATTTT
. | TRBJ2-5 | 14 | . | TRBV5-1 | CASSGGPVQETQYF | TGCGCCAGCAGCGGGGGCCCCGTCCAAGAGACCCAGTACTTC
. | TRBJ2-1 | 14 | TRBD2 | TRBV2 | CASMGTSGSSEQFF | TGTGCCAGCATGGGGACTAGCGGGAGTAGCGAGCAGTTCTTC
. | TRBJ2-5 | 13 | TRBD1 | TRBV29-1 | CSATTGGQETQYF | TGCAGCGCAACGACAGGGGGCCAAGAGACCCAGTACTTC
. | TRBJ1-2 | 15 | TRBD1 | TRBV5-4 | CASSLTAAGGGGYTF | TGTGCCAGCAGCTTGACCGCAGCAGGGGGCGGAGGCTACACCTTC
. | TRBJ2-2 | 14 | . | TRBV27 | CASRWTAITGELFF | TGTGCCAGCAGGTGGACAGCGATCACCGGGGAGCTGTTTTTT
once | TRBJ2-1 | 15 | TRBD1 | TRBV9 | CASSVRDSEYNEQFF | TGTGCCAGCAGCGTTAGGGACAGCGAATACAATGAGCAGTTCTTC
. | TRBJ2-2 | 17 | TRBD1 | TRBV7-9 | CASSRDRGRRDAGELFF | TGTGCCAGCAGCCGGGACAGGGGGCGGCGAGATGCCGGGGAGCTGTTTTTT
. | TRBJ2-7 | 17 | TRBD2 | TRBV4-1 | CASSQDDRLAGRYEQYF | TGCGCCAGCAGCCAAGATGATCGGCTAGCGGGGAGATACGAGCAGTACTTC
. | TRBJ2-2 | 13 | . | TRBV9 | CASSPRGTGELFF | TGTGCCAGCAGCCCCAGGGGTACCGGGGAGCTGTTTTTT
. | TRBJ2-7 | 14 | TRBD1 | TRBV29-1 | CSASGTGPRDEQYF | TGCAGCGCCTCCGGGACAGGGCCGAGGGACGAGCAGTACTTC
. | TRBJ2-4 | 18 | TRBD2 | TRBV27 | CASSAGTRNRWAKNIQYF | TGTGCCAGTTCTGCCGGGACTAGGAACCGGTGGGCCAAAAACATTCAGTACTTC
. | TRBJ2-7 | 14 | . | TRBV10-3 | CAISGRAGPYEQYF | TGTGCCATCAGTGGTAGGGCGGGCCCCTACGAGCAGTACTTC
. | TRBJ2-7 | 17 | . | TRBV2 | CASSDRQPASIDNEQYF | TGTGCCAGCAGTGATCGCCAACCCGCGTCGATAGACAACGAGCAGTACTTC
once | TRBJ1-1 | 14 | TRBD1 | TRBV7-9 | CASSPLSGTGLTFF | TGTGCCAGCAGCCCATTATCCGGGACAGGGCTAACTTTCTTT
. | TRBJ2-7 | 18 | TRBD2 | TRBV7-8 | CASSSRTGLAKSSYEQYF | TGTGCCAGCAGCTCAAGAACGGGACTAGCGAAGAGCTCCTACGAGCAGTACTTC
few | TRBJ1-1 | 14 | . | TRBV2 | CASSDREMNTEAFF | TGTGCCAGCAGTGACCGAGAAATGAACACTGAAGCTTTCTTT
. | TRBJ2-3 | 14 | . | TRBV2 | CASKLGGFTDTQYF | TGTGCCAGCAAACTCGGAGGGTTCACAGATACGCAGTATTTT
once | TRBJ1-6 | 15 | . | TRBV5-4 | CASSPAPVNNSPLHF | TGTGCCAGCAGCCCCGCACCGGTGAATAATTCACCCCTCCACTTT
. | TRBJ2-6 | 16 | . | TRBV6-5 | CASSLPPRAGANVLTF | TGTGCCAGCAGTTTACCCCCCAGGGCTGGGGCCAACGTCCTGACTTTC
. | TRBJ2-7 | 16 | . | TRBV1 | CTSSHRDRASTYEQYF | TGCACCAGCAGCCACCGAGACAGGGCAAGCACGTACGAGCAGTACTTC
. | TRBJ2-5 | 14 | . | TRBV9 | CASSGRDILETQYF | TGTGCCAGCAGCGGCAGGGACATTCTAGAGACCCAGTACTTC
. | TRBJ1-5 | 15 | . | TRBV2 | CASSGQVNSNQPQHF | TGTGCCAGCAGTGGCCAGGTTAATAGCAATCAGCCCCAGCATTTT
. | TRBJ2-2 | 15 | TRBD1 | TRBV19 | CASSKRQGNTGELFF | TGTGCCAGTAGTAAGAGACAGGGGAACACCGGGGAGCTGTTTTTT